This TCR beta chain was identified during a study of CD8 T cells in ankylosing spondylitis (dated by TCRdb to the late 2010s). A note on the overall study: The study profiled T cell receptor beta repertoires in healthy donors and ankylosing spondylitis patients to find disease-linked TCR variants. The full study cohort comprised around 25 ankylosing spondylitis patients and 110 or so healthy donors. Peripheral blood samples were taken, and synovial fluid was additionally collected from ankylosing spondylitis patients.

The sequencer was an Illumina HiSeq 2500. Quantitative 5'-RACE with molecular barcodes was the method used to prepare the TCR beta libraries. The source study handled its data this way. A new computational method, built on a probabilistic model of VDJ rearrangement, was used to identify disease-linked TCR variants. TCRdb handled the public reads itself, with Q25 trimming in fastp and clone calling in MiXCR, and kept productive beta chains. For every CDR3 protein sequence, its rows merge into one entry that carries the most common genes and DNA. TCRdb's processing, not the authors', yielded these V and J calls. The sample table contains 200,000 to 250,000 distinct CDR3 sequences; only one count was recorded for approximately 12% of them. The ten largest clonotypes hold less than 8% of the sample. This clonotype occurred many times. Its target antigen remains unknown. No much larger clone exists at a distance of one base, and base qualities are not known.

The investigation overall reported the following: The disease-linked clones were reported to be significantly enriched in matched synovial fluid samples from ankylosing spondylitis patients. Some of the motif variants had been reported before in the synovial fluid and blood of reactive arthritis patients, a finding that suggests common disease-initiation mechanisms. In peripheral blood, the disease-linked clones were found at relatively low frequencies and had a CD8+ phenotype. A TCR beta motif of several highly homologous amino acid variants appeared characteristic of blood from ankylosing spondylitis patients.

The sequence was collected from a male donor with ankylosing spondylitis or in good health (not recorded which). The material sequenced was blood, either unsorted or a sorted T cell fraction (not recorded which).

The CDR3 region: CSGRPGPGTDTQYF. The sequence in DNA is TGCAGCGGACGACCGGGGCCGGGAACAGATACGCAGTATTTT. In this chain, TRBV29-1 is recombined with TRBJ2-3, with the D assignment possibly TRBD1 or TRBD2, given 5 matching bases for each. CDR1 SQVTM and CDR2 ANQGSEA are derived from the germline V gene. A distance of 17 bases separates the germline ends of V and J, which lose 7 bases and 3 bases respectively. Taken from cysteine to phenylalanine, the CDR3 has 14 residues. Only the CDR3 portion is preserved as DNA: 42 bases, with reading frame beginning at the first base.